This TCR beta chain was found in a study of blood T cells in healthy people across ages. General study results and limits: Per million T cells, TCR beta diversity dropped about linearly as age rose. Expanded clonotype changes were possibly confounded by unknown donor CMV status.

Together with a sample-barcoded 5' primer, a J-beta primer mix was included in a second PCR lasting roughly 6 to 12 cycles. TCRdb redid the calling of the 5' RACE reads with MiXCR, one entry per CDR3 protein. The sample yields roughly 680,000 distinct CDR3 sequences, about 51% seen once. The CDR3 spans 15 residues. Germline assignment: CDR1 LGHDT and CDR2 YNNKEL (reference sequence). Trimming took 5 bases from V and 4 from J; bases not matched to a gene: 5. Isolation per sample recovered at least 6 million PBMCs. Extraction of total RNA produced a minimum of 5 micrograms from each sample. This clonotype was observed a handful of times. The antigen is not known.

The chain uses TRBV3-1 and TRBJ2-2, with TRBD2 identical over 9 bases. The sequence was collected from a woman aged 80 or older in good health. Sample: blood. The CDR3: CASSSLAGSTGELFF. CDR3 bases: TGTGCCAGCAGCTCCCTAGCGGGATCCACCGGGGAGCTGTTTTTT.